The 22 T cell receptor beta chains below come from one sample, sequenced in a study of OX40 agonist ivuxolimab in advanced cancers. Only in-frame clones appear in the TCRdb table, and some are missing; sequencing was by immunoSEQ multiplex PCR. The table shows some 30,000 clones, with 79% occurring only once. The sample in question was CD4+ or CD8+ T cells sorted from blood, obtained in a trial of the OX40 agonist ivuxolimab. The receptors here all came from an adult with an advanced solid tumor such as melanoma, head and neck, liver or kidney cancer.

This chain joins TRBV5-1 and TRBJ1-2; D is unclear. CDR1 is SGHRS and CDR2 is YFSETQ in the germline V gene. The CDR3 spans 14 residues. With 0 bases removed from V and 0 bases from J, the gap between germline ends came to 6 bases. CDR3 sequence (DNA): TGCGCCAGCAGCTTGGCGCCAGCTAACTATGGCTACACCTTC. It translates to CASSLAPANYGYTF.

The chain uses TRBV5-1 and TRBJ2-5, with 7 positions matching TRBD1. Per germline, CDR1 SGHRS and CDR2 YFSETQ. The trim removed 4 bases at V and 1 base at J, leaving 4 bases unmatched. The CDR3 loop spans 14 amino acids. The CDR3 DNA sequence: TGCGCCAGCAGCCAGACAGGGCCCCAAGAGACCCAGTACTTC. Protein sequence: CASSQTGPQETQYF. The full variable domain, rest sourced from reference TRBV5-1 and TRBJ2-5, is KAGVTQTPRYLIKTRGQQVTLSCSPISGHRSVSWYQQTPGQGLQFLFEYFSETQRNKGNFPGRFSGRQFSNSRSEMNVSTLELGDSALYLCASSQTGPQETQYFGPGTRLLVL.

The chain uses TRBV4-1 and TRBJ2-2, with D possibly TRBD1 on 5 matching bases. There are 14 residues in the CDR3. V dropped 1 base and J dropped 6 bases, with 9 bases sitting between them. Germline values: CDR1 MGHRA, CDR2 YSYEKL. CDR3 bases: TGCGCCAGCAGCCAAGTCCCAGGGTCCGGGGAGCTGTTTTTT. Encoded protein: CASSQVPGSGELFF.

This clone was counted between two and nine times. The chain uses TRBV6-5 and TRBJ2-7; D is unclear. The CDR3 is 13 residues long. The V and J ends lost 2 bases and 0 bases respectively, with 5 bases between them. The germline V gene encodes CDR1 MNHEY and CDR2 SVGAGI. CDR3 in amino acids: CASSYRTSYEQYF. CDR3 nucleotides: TGTGCCAGCAGTTACAGGACCTCCTACGAGCAGTACTTC.

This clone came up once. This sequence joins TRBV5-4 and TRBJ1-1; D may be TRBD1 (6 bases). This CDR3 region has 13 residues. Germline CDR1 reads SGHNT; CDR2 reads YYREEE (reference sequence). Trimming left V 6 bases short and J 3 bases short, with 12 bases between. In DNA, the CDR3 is TGTGCCAGCATTCCGGGGGCTGACACTGAAGCTTTCTTT. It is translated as CASIPGADTEAFF.

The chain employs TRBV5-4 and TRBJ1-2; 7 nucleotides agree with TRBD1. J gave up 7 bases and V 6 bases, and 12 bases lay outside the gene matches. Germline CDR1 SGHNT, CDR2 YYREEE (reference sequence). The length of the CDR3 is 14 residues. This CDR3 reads CASTSKEGAGGYTF. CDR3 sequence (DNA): TGTGCCAGCACCTCCAAAGAGGGGGCCGGTGGCTACACCTTC.

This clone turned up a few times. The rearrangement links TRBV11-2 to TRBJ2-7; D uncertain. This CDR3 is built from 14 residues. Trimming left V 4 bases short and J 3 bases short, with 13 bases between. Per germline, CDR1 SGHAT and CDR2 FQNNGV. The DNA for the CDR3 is TGTGCCAGCAGCTCGAGACTGACTGGCTACGAGCAGTACTTC. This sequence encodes CASSSRLTGYEQYF.

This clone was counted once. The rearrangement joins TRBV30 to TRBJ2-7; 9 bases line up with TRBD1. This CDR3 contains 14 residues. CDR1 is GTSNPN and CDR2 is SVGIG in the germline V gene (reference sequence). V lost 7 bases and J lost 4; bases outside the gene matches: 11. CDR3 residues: CALDLDRGRYEQYF. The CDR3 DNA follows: TGTGCCTTGGACCTGGACAGGGGTAGGTACGAGCAGTACTTC.

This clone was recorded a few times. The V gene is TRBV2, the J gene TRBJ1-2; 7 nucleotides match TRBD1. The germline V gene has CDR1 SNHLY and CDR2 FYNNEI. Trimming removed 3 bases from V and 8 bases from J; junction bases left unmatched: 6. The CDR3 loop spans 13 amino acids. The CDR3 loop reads CASSERQGGGYTF. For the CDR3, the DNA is TGTGCCAGCAGTGAGAGACAGGGAGGAGGCTACACCTTC.

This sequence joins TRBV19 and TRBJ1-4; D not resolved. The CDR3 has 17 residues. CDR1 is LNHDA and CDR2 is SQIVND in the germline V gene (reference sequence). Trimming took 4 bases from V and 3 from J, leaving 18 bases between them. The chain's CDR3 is CASSRVERFSPNEKLFF. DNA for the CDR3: TGTGCCAGTAGTAGAGTGGAGAGGTTTAGTCCTAATGAAAAACTGTTTTTT.

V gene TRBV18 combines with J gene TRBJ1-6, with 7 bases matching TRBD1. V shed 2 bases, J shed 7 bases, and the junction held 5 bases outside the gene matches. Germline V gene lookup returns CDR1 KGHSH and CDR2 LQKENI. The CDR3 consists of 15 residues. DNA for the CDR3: TGTGCCAGCTCACCAGGGACAGCTTCCAATTCACCCCTCCACTTT. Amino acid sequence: CASSPGTASNSPLHF.

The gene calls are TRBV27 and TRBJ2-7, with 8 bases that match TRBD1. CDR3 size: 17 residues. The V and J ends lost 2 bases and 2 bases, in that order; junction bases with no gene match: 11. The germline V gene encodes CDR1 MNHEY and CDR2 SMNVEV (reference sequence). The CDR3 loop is CASSLKGPGGLTYEQYF. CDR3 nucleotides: TGTGCCAGCAGTTTAAAGGGGCCAGGGGGCCTAACCTACGAGCAGTACTTC.

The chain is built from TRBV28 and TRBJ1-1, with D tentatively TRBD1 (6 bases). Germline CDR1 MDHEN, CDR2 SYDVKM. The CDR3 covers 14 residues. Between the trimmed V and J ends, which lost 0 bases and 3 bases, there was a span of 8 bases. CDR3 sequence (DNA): TGTGCCAGCAGTTTATGGGCAGGGGACACTGAAGCTTTCTTT. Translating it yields CASSLWAGDTEAFF.

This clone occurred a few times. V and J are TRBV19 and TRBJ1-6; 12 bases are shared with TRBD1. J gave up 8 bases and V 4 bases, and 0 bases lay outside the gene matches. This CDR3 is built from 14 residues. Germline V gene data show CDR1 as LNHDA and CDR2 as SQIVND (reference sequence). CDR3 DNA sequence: TGTGCCAGTAGTAGGGACAGGGGGCATTCACCCCTCCACTTT. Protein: CASSRDRGHSPLHF.

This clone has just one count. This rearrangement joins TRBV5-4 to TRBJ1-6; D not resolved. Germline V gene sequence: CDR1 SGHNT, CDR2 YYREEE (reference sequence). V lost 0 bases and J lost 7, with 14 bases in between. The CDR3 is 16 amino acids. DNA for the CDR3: TGTGCCAGCAGCTTGGGCACGAATGCAGCAAATTCACCCCTCCACTTT. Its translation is CASSLGTNAANSPLHF. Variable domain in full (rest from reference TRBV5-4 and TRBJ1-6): ETGVTQSPTHLIKTRGQQVTLRCSSQSGHNTVSWYQQALGQGPQFIFQYYREEENGRGNFPPRFSGLQFPNYSSELNVNALELDDSALYLCASSLGTNAANSPLHFGNGTRLTVT.

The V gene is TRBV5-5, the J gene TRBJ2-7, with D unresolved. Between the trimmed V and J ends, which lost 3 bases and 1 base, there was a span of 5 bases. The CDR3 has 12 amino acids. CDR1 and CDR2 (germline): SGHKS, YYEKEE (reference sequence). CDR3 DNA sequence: TGTGCCAGCAGCTACTCATCCTACGAGCAGTACTTC. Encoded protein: CASSYSSYEQYF. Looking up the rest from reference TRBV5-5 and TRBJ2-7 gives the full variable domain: DAGVTQSPTHLIKTRGQQVTLRCSPISGHKSVSWYQQVLGQGPQFIFQYYEKEERGRGNFPDRFSARQFPNYSSELNVNALLLGDSALYLCASSYSSYEQYFGPGTRLTVT.

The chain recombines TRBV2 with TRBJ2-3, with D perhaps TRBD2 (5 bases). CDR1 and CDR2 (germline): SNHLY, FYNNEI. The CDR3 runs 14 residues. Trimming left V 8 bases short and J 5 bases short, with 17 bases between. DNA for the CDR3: TGTGCCAGCTATGAGGGAGTGGTGATAGATACGCAGTATTTT. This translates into CASYEGVVIDTQYF.

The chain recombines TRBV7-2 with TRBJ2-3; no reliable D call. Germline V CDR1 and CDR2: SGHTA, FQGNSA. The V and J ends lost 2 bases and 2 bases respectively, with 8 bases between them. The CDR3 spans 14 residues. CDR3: CASSLNGYTDTQYF. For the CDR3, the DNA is TGTGCCAGCAGCTTAAACGGTTACACAGATACGCAGTATTTT.

The CDR3 region has the DNA TGTGCCAGCAGCTTAGATCTTACTCGAGAGACCCAGTACTTC. Amino acids: CASSLDLTRETQYF. The chain has TRBV11-2 and TRBJ2-5, with D hard to call. The CDR3 extends over 14 amino acids. V was pared by 0 bases and J by 4 bases, with 9 bases between. CDR1 SGHAT and CDR2 FQNNGV come from the germline V gene.

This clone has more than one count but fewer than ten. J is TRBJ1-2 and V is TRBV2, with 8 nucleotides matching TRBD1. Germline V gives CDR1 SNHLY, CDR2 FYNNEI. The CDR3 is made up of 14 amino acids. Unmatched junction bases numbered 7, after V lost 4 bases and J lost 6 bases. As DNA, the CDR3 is TGTGCCAGCAGTGTGAGTCAGGGGGCTGATGGCTACACCTTC. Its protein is CASSVSQGADGYTF.

CDR3 DNA sequence: TGTGCCAGCAGCTCCATCCACAGGGGGCTTAATGAAAAACTGTTTTTT. The encoded protein is CASSSIHRGLNEKLFF. The chain employs TRBV11-2 and TRBJ1-4; the match to TRBD1 covers 9 bases. The V segment lost 4 bases and the J segment 4 bases; nucleotides outside the gene matches: 7. The germline V gene has CDR1 SGHAT and CDR2 FQNNGV. CDR3 size: 16 residues.

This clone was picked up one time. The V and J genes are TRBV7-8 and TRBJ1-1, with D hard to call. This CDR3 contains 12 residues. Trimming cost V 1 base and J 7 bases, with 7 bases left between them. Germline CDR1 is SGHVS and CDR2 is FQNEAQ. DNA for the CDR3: TGTGCCAGCAGCTTAGAGGCCCTTGAAGCTTTCTTT. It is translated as CASSLEALEAFF.